These 15 T cell receptor beta chains share one sample of origin, sequenced in a study of glioma-infiltrating T cells after dendritic cell vaccination. Libraries were prepared by immunoSEQ multiplex PCR; TCRdb keeps only in-frame clonotypes and omits some of them. The sample has around 83,000 clones, roughly 85% seen once. Time point described: after dendritic cell vaccination, including at tumor progression/relapse. The specimen comprised blood, sampled after dendritic cell vaccination. The receptors shown here come from a human donor with glioblastoma.

The chain combines TRBV7-2 with TRBJ2-4; TRBD2 might be the D (6 bases). Germline V gene sequence: CDR1 SGHTA, CDR2 FQGNSA. The CDR3 is made up of 17 amino acids. Trimming left V 4 bases short and J 0 bases short, with 16 bases between. Here the CDR3 reads CASSYATSGLAKNIQYF. The CDR3 DNA sequence: TGTGCCAGCAGCTACGCAACCAGCGGGCTAGCCAAAAACATTCAGTACTTC.

The chain employs TRBV27 and TRBJ2-1; TRBD2 agrees at 11 bases. V shed 6 bases and J 7 bases; nucleotides not matched to a gene: 8. CDR1 and CDR2 (germline): MNHEY, SMNVEV (reference sequence). This CDR3 contains 15 residues. The CDR3 region is CASRPTSGISNEQFF. DNA for the CDR3: TGTGCCAGCAGACCGACTAGCGGGATTAGTAATGAGCAGTTCTTC.

This clone was observed a single time. The V and J genes are TRBV11-2 and TRBJ2-3, with a weak D call TRBD2 (5 bases). The germline CDR1 and CDR2 sequences are SGHAT and FQNNGV. Trimming stripped 1 base from V and 11 bases from J, with 19 bases between. The CDR3 loop spans 15 amino acids. CDR3 nucleotide sequence: TGTGCCAGCAGCTTAGTCTCGTCTGTGCAGGCGGGGCAGTATTTT. Translation gives CASSLVSSVQAGQYF.

V is TRBV15 and J is TRBJ1-2; no definite D call. Per the germline V gene, CDR1 is LNHNV and CDR2 is YYDKDF (reference sequence). The CDR3 runs 13 residues. Trimming left V 1 base short and J 6 bases short, with 9 bases between. In DNA form, the CDR3 reads TGTGCCACCAGCAGAGGTGAGGCGGATGGCTACACCTTC. It is translated as CATSRGEADGYTF.

This chain connects TRBV12-2 to TRBJ2-1; no check of the table's D call, TRBD2, against the DNA was made. TRBV12-2 is a pseudogene locus. CDR3 length equals 18 residues. In nucleotides, the CDR3 is TGTGCAAGTCGCCCTCAAGCTGGTGTGTCTAGCTCCTACAATGAGCAGTTCTTC. Translated: CASRPQAGVSSSYNEQFF.

J is TRBJ2-2 and V is TRBV29-1; 12 bases fit TRBD1. CDR3 length equals 14 residues. With 6 bases clipped from V and 7 bases from J, the junction kept 6 bases outside the gene matches. Germline loops: CDR1 SQVTM, CDR2 ANQGSEA. The CDR3 DNA reads TGCAGCGTCGGGACAGGGGGCGACGTCGGGGAGCTGTTTTTT. This translates into CSVGTGGDVGELFF.

J is TRBJ2-7 and V is TRBV7-9; 7 positions agree with TRBD2. The germline CDR1 and CDR2 sequences are SEHNR and FQNEAQ (reference sequence). The CDR3 is 16 amino acids. J was trimmed by 6 bases and V by 4 bases; bases with no gene match: 15. The CDR3 coding sequence is TGTGCCAGCAGCTCCGAAGTCGGGCGGGAGTTCGGCGAGCAGTACTTC. Translating it yields CASSSEVGREFGEQYF.

This clone was seen a few times. The J gene is TRBJ2-7, the V gene TRBV11-1; 9 nucleotides match TRBD1. Germline CDR1 reads SGHAT; CDR2 reads FQDESV (reference sequence). J lost 3 bases, V lost 1 base, and 16 bases had no gene match. The CDR3 is made up of 19 amino acids. The CDR3 loop is CASSLVSGTGIVRGYEQYF. CDR3 nucleotide sequence: TGTGCCAGCAGCTTAGTGTCGGGGACAGGGATTGTTAGGGGCTACGAGCAGTACTTC. Full variable domain (missing parts from reference TRBV11-1 and TRBJ2-7): EAEVAQSPRYKITEKSQAVAFWCDPISGHATLYWYRQILGQGPELLVQFQDESVVDDSQLPKDRFSAERLKGVDSTLKIQPAELGDSAMYLCASSLVSGTGIVRGYEQYFGPGTRLTVT.

The V call is TRBV6-1, the J call TRBJ2-2; 9 nucleotides agree with TRBD1. The CDR3 is made up of 15 amino acids. Unmatched junction bases numbered 7, after V lost 6 bases and J lost 5 bases. Germline CDR1 reads MNHNS; CDR2 reads SASEGT. This chain's CDR3 is CASSGQGKITGELFF. CDR3 DNA: TGTGCCAGCAGCGGACAGGGGAAGATAACCGGGGAGCTGTTTTTT.

The V gene is TRBV5-1, the J gene TRBJ1-5; TRBD1 agrees at 7 bases. V was clipped by 0 bases and J by 6 bases; unmatched bases: 3. The CDR3 is 14 residues long. Germline assignment: CDR1 SGHRS and CDR2 YFSETQ. In DNA form, the CDR3 reads TGCGCCAGCAGCTTGGACAGGGGAGGTCAGCCCCAGCATTTT. Its translation: CASSLDRGGQPQHF.

V is TRBV6-1 and J is TRBJ2-7; the D gene is possibly TRBD2 (6 bases). V was clipped by 5 bases and J by 3 bases, with 14 bases between them. This CDR3 comprises 14 residues. Germline CDR1 MNHNS, CDR2 SASEGT. In DNA form, the CDR3 reads TGTGCCAGCAGTTCTAGCGACGGGATCTACGAGCAGTACTTC. Residues: CASSSSDGIYEQYF.

The chain recombines TRBV29-1 with TRBJ2-1, with TRBD2 as a possible D gene (6 bases). Germline V gives CDR1 SQVTM, CDR2 ANQGSEA. The CDR3 is made up of 11 amino acids. V was trimmed by 7 bases and J by 6 bases, leaving 10 bases between them. The CDR3 loop is CSATTSNEQFF. In nucleotides, the CDR3 is TGCAGCGCGACGACTAGCAATGAGCAGTTCTTC.

This sequence joins TRBV28 and TRBJ1-2; no reliable D call. This CDR3 has 13 residues. Trimming left V 5 bases short and J 4 bases short, with 11 bases between. Germline CDR1 and CDR2: MDHEN and SYDVKM. The CDR3 loop reads CASSRQVLYGYTF. The CDR3 nucleotides read TGTGCCAGCAGTCGCCAGGTACTCTATGGCTACACCTTC.

This clone has only a few counts. J is TRBJ2-7 and V is TRBV4-3, with 9 bases aligning to TRBD1. Germline CDR1 is LGHNA and CDR2 is YSLEER. Unmatched junction bases numbered 6, after V lost 3 bases and J lost 0 bases. There are 16 residues in the CDR3. CDR3 in amino acids: CASSHTGTGHSYEQYF. DNA of the CDR3: TGCGCCAGCAGCCACACCGGGACAGGGCACTCCTACGAGCAGTACTTC.

This chain links TRBV30 with TRBJ1-1, with D uncertain. Per germline, CDR1 GTSNPN and CDR2 SVGIG (reference sequence). The V end lost 3 bases, the J end lost 1 base, and 6 bases lay between the germline ends. This CDR3 has 12 residues. CDR3 amino acids: CAWSLGNTEAFF. CDR3 in DNA: TGTGCCTGGAGCCTCGGGAACACTGAAGCTTTCTTT.